This note documents a single T cell receptor (beta chain) sequence. Antigen unknown. From germline, CDR1 is MNHEY and CDR2 SMNVEV (reference sequence). This CDR3 has 13 residues. Trimming shortened V by 5 bases and J by 3 bases, and 10 bases separated the two germline ends. These data belong to a study of T cell repertoires in cytomegalovirus infection. Study-level background: The study used recently identified HLA-C-restricted and well-studied HLA-B-restricted CMV epitopes.

The study's findings and limits: People with CMV and the relevant HLA were identified by cumulative public TCR beta family frequency.

From the reads, TCRdb called clonotypes with MiXCR, one entry per CDR3 protein. The sample lists tens of thousands of distinct CDR3 sequences, around 20% seen once, with about two thirds in the top ten. Specimen: CD8+ T cells from cultured PBMCs, collected from culture after CMV antigen stimulation. The genes are TRBV27 and TRBJ2-5; D not resolved. This clonotype originated in a human donor in good health (CMV status not recorded). Some clones in this sample may be carry-over from other donors' samples. The CDR3 DNA follows: TGTGCCAGCAGTGCCTACCAAAAAGAGACCCAGTACTTC. Translating gives CASSAYQKETQYF.